The clone carrying this TCR beta chain is deemed medium-sized. Antigen: not known. This entry belongs to a study of metastatic and nonmetastatic thyroid tumors. For the study at large: Malignant and benign thyroid patients had repertoires compared in peripheral blood and tumor or nodule tissue. Findings and caveats of the study: A significant increase in TCR beta diversity was reportedly seen in malignant thyroid tumors relative to benign nodules, in blood and tumor.

All patients reached thyroid surgery having received no treatment beforehand. This CDR3 contains 12 residues. Trimming left V 0 bases short and J 15 bases short, with 14 bases between. CDR1 and CDR2 (germline): GTSNPN, SVGIG (reference sequence). In the study's own analysis: Between-group CDR3 differences, defined by clinicopathological status, yielded a distant-metastasis classifier for papillary thyroid cancer. TCRdb re-called clones from the PCR reads using MiXCR. For this entry, the V and J calls and clone size follow TCRdb and not the study's own pipeline. The table has roughly 15,000 clones, over 25% seen once.

The source material was tumor tissue. The source is a male donor with papillary thyroid cancer or a benign thyroid nodule (not recorded which). Some clones in this sample may be carry-over from other donors' samples. V usage is TRBV30 and J usage is TRBJ1-4, with D possibly being TRBD1 (5 bases). CDR3 sequence (DNA): TGTGCCTGGAGTGTGAAGACAGAGGGTGTGTTTTTT. Encoded protein: CAWSVKTEGVFF.